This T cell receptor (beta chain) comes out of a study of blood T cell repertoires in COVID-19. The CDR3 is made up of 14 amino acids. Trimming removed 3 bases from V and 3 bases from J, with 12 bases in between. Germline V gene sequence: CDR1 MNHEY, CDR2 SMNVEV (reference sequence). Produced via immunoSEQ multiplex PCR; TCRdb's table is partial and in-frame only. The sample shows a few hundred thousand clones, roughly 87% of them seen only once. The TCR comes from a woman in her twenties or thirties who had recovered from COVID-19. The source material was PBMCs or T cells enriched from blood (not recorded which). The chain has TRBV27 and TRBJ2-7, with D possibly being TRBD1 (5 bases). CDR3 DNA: TGTGCCAGCAGTTTTGGCCCTCAGGGCTACGAGCAGTACTTC. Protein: CASSFGPQGYEQYF.